This T cell receptor beta chain originates from a study of early T cells in non-severe SARS-CoV-2 infection (TCRdb year 2021). Describing the broader study: TCR sequencing used bulk RNA from unsorted whole blood, so alpha and beta chains could not be paired. What the study reported, not specific to this receptor: VDJdb matching was skewed toward anti-spike CD8 responses and likely underestimated virus-specific expansions, missing private and CD4 specificities.

This clonotype appeared a few times. The antigen this receptor binds is unknown. Per-base qualities were not stored, and no clone one base away is much larger. Library preparation used 5' RACE. Sequencing used a NextSeq 500. To correct for sequencing error and PCR bias, the TCR library protocol tagged individual cDNA molecules with unique molecular identifiers. Both TCR alpha and beta chains were sequenced, and tight co-correlation was observed between alpha and beta sequence abundances in each sample. The authors' pipeline ran thus. Decombinator V4 was used to annotate TCR sequences for V gene, J gene and CDR3. TCRs were defined as expanded if a significant change between any two time points was detected under a Poisson model with p below 0.0001. TCR abundances were normalised to the total number of TCRs sequenced per sample and were expressed as counts per million. MAIT TCRs were defined by TRAV1-2 paired with TRAJ12, TRAJ20 or TRAJ33, and iNKT TCRs by TRAV10 paired with TRAJ18. VDJdb, accessed on 1 November 2021, was searched for TCRs annotated for CMV, EBV and SARS-CoV-2, and TCRs annotated for more than one antigen were excluded. Through fastp at Q25 and MiXCR, TCRdb rebuilt clones from the public reads, retaining in-frame beta chains. CDR3 protein duplicates are merged, each entry listing the most common genes and DNA. The V and J calls were determined by TCRdb, not by the authors. Recorded for this sample are 60,000 or so distinct CDR3 sequences; approximately 10% of them occurred a single time. The ten biggest clones cover 20% of the sample.

CDR1 and CDR2, looked up from the germline V gene, are MNHNS and SASEGT. Deletion took 7 bases off V and 2 bases off J, with a span of 12 bases between the germline ends. Counted from cysteine to phenylalanine, this CDR3 has 14 amino acids. The entry retains the CDR3 DNA only, 42 bases that are in frame from base 1. A case-control design nested within a healthcare worker cohort in London, UK, was used, with weekly nasopharyngeal swab PCR tests and blood sampling performed. Between 23 and 31 March 2020, the week of the UK lockdown, healthcare workers were enrolled and then followed up weekly for as long as 16 weeks.

What was sequenced was whole blood. This receptor was taken from an adult who was a healthcare worker with PCR-confirmed SARS-CoV-2 infection or an uninfected control (not recorded which). This chain joins TRBV6-1 to TRBJ1-5; the D region possibly corresponds to TRBD1 (5 bases align). At the DNA level, the sequence is TGTGCCAGCACCGGGGGAGTTGGCAATCAGCCCCAGCATTTT. It codes for CASTGGVGNQPQHF.